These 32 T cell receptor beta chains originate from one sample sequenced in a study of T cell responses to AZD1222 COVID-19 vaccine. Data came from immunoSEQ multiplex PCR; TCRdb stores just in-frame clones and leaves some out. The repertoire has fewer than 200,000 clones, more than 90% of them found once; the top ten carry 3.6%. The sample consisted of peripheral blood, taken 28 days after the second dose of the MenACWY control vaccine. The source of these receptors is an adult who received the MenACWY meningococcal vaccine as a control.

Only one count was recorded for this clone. This CDR3 reads CASSSGTSGSEETQYF. The CDR3, as DNA: TGTGCCAGCAGCAGCGGGACTAGCGGGAGTGAGGAGACCCAGTACTTC. The chain links TRBV11-3 to TRBJ2-5, with TRBD2 matching 14 bases. V shed 5 bases, J shed 5 bases, and the junction held 7 bases outside the gene matches. Germline V CDR1 and CDR2: SGHNT, YENEEA. This CDR3 comprises 16 residues.

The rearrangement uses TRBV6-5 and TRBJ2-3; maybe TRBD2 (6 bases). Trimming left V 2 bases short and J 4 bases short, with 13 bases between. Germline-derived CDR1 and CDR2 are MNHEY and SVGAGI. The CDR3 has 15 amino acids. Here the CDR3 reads CASSYHVGSPDTQYF. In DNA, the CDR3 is TGTGCCAGCAGTTACCACGTCGGGAGCCCAGATACGCAGTATTTT.

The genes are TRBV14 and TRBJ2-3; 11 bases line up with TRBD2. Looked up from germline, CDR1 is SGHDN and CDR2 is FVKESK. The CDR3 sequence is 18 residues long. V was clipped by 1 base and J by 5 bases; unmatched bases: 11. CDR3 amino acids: CASSQGFLLAGVRDTQYF. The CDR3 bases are TGTGCCAGCAGCCAAGGTTTTCTACTAGCGGGAGTAAGAGATACGCAGTATTTT.

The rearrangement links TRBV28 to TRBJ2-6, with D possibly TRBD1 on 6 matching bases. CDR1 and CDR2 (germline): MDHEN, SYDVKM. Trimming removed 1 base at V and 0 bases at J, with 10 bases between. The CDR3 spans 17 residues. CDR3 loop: CASSLFRGSSGANVLTF. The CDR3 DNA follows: TGTGCCAGCAGTTTATTTAGGGGGAGCTCTGGGGCCAACGTCCTGACTTTC. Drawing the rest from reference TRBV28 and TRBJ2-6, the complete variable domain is DVKVTQSSRYLVKRTGEKVFLECVQDMDHENMFWYRQDPGLGLRLIYFSYDVKMKEKGDIPEGYSVSREKKERFSLILESASTNQTSMYLCASSLFRGSSGANVLTFGAGSRLTVL.

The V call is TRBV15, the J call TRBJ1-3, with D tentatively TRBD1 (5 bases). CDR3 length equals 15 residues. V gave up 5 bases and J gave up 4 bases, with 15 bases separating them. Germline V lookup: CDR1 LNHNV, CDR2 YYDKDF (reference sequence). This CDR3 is CATSAPQVFGNTIYF. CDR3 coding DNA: TGTGCCACCAGCGCCCCACAGGTTTTCGGAAACACCATATATTTT.

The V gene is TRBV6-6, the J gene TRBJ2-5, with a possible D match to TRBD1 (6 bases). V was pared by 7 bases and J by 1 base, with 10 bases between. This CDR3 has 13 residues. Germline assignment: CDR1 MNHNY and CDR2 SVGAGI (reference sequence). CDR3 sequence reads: CASTKTGQETQYF. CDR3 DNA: TGTGCCAGCACCAAGACAGGCCAAGAGACCCAGTACTTC.

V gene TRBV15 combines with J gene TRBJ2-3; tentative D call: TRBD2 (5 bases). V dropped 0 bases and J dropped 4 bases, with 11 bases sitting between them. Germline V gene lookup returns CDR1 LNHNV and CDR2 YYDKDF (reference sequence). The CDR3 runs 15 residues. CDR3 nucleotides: TGTGCCACCAGCAGAGATGTAGGACTCGCAGATACGCAGTATTTT. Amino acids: CATSRDVGLADTQYF.

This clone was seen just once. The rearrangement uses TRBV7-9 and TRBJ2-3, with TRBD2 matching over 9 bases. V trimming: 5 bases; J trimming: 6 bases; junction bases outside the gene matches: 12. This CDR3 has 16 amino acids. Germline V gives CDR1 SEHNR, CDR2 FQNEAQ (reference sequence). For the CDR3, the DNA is TGTGCCAGCAGCCAGTTGGCGGGAGGGCCTAGGGATACGCAGTATTTT. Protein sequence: CASSQLAGGPRDTQYF.

The CDR3 spells CASSTRDRSRGGNTIYF. The CDR3 DNA reads as TGTGCCAGCAGCACCCGAGACCGCAGCCGAGGTGGAAACACCATATATTTT. The genes are TRBV13 and TRBJ1-3; D is unclear. V was clipped by 5 bases and J by 3 bases, with 20 bases between them. The CDR3 has 17 residues. CDR1 and CDR2 (germline): PRHDT, FYEKMQ (reference sequence).

The CDR3 DNA reads as TGTGCCAGTAGTTCCAGGGTAAATAGCAATCAGCCCCAGCATTTT. Its protein is CASSSRVNSNQPQHF. The rearrangement links TRBV19 to TRBJ1-5, with D possibly being TRBD1 (5 bases). Germline CDR1 and CDR2: LNHDA and SQIVND (reference sequence). The length of the CDR3 is 15 residues. Trimming took off 5 bases at V and 0 bases at J, with 11 bases between the two ends.

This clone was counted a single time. The CDR3 region is CASSQGGGDYEQYF. The CDR3 nucleotides read TGTGCCAGCAGCCAGGGTGGAGGCGATTACGAGCAGTACTTC. The chain uses TRBV3-1 (or the pseudogene TRBV3-2) and TRBJ2-7, with D possibly matching TRBD2 (5 bases). Trimming removed 3 bases at V and 4 bases at J, with 13 bases between. The germline V gene has CDR1 LGHDT and CDR2 YNNKEL (reference sequence). The CDR3 length is 14 residues.

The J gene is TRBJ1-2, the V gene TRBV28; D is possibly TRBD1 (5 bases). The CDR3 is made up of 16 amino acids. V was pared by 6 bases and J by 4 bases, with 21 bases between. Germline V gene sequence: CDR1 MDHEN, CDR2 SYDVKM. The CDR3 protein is CASRRGAAVSVYGYTF. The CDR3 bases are TGTGCCAGCAGACGAGGGGCAGCCGTTTCGGTCTATGGCTACACCTTC.

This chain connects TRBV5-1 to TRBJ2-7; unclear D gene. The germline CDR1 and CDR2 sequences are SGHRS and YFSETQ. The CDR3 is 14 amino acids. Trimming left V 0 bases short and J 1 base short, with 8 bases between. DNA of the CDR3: TGCGCCAGCAGCTTGGTACAGCCTTCCTACGAGCAGTACTTC. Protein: CASSLVQPSYEQYF.

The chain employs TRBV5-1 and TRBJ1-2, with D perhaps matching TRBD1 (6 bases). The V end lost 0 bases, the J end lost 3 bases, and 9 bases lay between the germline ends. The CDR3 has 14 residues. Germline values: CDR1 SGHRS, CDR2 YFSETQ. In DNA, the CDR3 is TGCGCCAGCAGCTTGGAAGGACAGCACTATGGCTACACCTTC. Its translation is CASSLEGQHYGYTF.

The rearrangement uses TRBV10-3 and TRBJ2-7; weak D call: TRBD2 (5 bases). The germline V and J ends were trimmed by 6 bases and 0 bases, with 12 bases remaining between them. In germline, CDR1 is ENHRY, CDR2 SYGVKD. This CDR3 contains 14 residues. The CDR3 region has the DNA TGTGCCATCAGGTTCGCGGGCAGCTCCTACGAGCAGTACTTC. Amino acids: CAIRFAGSSYEQYF.

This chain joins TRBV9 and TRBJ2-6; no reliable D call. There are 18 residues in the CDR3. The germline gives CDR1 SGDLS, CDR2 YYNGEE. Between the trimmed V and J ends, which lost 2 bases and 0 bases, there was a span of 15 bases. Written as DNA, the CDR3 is TGTGCCAGCAGCGTTCCGGGCCCCCGGAGCTCTGGGGCCAACGTCCTGACTTTC. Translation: CASSVPGPRSSGANVLTF.

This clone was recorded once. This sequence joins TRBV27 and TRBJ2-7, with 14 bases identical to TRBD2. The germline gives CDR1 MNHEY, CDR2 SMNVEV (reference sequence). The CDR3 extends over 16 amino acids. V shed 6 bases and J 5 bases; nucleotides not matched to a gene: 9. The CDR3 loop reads CASRQSRGLAGDEQYF. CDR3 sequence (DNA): TGTGCCAGCAGGCAAAGCAGGGGACTAGCGGGAGACGAGCAGTACTTC.

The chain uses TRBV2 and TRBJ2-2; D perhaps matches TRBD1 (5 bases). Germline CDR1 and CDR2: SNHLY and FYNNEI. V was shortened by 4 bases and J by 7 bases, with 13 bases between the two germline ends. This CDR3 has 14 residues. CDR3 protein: CASSVGPQGGELFF. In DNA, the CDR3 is TGTGCCAGCAGTGTAGGGCCCCAGGGCGGGGAGCTGTTTTTT.

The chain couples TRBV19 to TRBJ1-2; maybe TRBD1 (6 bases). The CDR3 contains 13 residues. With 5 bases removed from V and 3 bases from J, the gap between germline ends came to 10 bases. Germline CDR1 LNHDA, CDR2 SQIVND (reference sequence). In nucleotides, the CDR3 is TGTGCCAGTAGTCTACAGGGTTACTATGGCTACACCTTC. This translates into CASSLQGYYGYTF.

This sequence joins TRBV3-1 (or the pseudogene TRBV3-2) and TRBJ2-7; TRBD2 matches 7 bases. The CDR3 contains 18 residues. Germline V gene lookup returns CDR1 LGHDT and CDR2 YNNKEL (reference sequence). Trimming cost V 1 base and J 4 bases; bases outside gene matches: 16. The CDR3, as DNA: TGTGCCAGCAGCCAAGGACCCCTCCGATGGGCTAGCGGATACGAGCAGTACTTC. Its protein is CASSQGPLRWASGYEQYF.

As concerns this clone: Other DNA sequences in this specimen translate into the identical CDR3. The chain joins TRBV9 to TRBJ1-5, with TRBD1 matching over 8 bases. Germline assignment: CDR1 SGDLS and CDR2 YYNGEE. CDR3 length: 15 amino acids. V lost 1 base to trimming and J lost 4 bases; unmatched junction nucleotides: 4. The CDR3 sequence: CASSVSGGSNQPQHF. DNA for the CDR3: TGTGCCAGCAGCGTATCAGGGGGCAGTAATCAGCCCCAGCATTTT.

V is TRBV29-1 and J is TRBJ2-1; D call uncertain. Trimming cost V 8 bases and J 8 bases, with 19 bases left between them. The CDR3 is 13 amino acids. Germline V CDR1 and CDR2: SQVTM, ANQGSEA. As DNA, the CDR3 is TGCAGCTATTCCTGGGCTCTGGCCGATGAGCAGTTCTTC. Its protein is CSYSWALADEQFF.

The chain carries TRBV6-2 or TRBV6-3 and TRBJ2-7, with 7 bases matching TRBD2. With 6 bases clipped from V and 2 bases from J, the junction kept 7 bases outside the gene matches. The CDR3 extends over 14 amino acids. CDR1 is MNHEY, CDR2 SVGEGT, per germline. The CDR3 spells CASSQPGLAYEQYF. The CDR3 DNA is TGTGCCAGCAGCCAACCTGGACTAGCCTACGAGCAGTACTTC.

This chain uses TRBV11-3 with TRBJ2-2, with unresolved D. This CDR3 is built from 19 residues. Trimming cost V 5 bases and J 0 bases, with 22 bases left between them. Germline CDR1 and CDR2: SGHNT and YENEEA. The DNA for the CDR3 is TGTGCCAGCAGCCCCGCGTTTCCGGGCCCCAGTACGAACACCGGGGAGCTGTTTTTT. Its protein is CASSPAFPGPSTNTGELFF. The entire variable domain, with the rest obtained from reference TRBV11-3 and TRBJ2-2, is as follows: EAGVVQSPRYKIIEKKQPVAFWCNPISGHNTLYWYLQNLGQGPELLIRYENEEAVDDSQLPKDRFSAERLKGVDSTLKIQPAELGDSAVYLCASSPAFPGPSTNTGELFFGEGSRLTVL.

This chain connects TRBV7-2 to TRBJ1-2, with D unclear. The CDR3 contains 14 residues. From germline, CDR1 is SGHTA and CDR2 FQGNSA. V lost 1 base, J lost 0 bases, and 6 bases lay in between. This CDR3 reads CASSLGRANYGYTF. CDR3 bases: TGTGCCAGCAGCTTAGGCAGAGCTAACTATGGCTACACCTTC. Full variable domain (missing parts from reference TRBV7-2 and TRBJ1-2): GAGVSQSPSNKVTEKGKDVELRCDPISGHTALYWYRQSLGQGLEFLIYFQGNSAPDKSGLPSDRFSAERTGGSVSTLTIQRTQQEDSAVYLCASSLGRANYGYTFGSGTRLTVV.

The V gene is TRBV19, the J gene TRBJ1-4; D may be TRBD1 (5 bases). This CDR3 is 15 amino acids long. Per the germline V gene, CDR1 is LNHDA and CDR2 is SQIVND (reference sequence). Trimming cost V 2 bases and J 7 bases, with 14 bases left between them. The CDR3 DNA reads TGTGCCAGTAGTATAAAACTCCCGGGGGGTGAAAAACTGTTTTTT. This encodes CASSIKLPGGEKLFF.

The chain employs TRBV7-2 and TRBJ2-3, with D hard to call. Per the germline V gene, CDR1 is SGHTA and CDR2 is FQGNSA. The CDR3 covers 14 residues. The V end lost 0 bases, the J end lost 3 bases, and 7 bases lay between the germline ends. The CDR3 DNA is TGTGCCAGCAGCTTAGCGTTCCGAACAGATACGCAGTATTTT. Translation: CASSLAFRTDTQYF.

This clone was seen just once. The CDR3 nucleotides read TGTGCCAGCAGCCTACGGACTAGCGGGAGAGGGCAAGAGACCCAGTACTTC. It specifies CASSLRTSGRGQETQYF. The chain uses TRBV3-1 (or the pseudogene TRBV3-2) and TRBJ2-5; 13 bases align to TRBD2. The CDR3 totals 17 residues. V gave up 4 bases and J gave up 2 bases; unmatched junction bases: 7. Germline V CDR1 and CDR2: LGHDT, YNNKEL (reference sequence).

The DNA of the CDR3 is TGTGCCAGCAGTACCACAGGGTTCTATGGCTACACCTTC. Its protein product is CASSTTGFYGYTF. V and J are TRBV12-3 or TRBV12-4 and TRBJ1-2; D possibly corresponds to TRBD1 (6 bases). The length of the CDR3 is 13 residues. V dropped 5 bases and J dropped 4 bases, with 11 bases sitting between them.

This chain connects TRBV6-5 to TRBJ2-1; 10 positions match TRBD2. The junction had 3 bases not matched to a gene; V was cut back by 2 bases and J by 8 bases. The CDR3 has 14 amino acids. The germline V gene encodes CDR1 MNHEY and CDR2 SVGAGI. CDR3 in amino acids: CASSYASGSYEQFF. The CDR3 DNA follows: TGTGCCAGCAGTTACGCTAGCGGGAGCTATGAGCAGTTCTTC.

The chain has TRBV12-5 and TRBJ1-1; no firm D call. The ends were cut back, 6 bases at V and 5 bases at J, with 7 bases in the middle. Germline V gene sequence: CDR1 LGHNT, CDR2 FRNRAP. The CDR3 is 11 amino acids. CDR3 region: CASGPETEAFF. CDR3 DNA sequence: TGTGCTAGTGGCCCAGAAACTGAAGCTTTCTTT.

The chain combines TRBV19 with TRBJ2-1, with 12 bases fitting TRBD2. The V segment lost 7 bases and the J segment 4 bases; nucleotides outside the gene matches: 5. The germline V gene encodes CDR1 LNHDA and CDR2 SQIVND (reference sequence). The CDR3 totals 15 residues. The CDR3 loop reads CASNRLAGAYNEQFF. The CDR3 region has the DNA TGTGCCAGTAATAGACTAGCGGGAGCTTACAATGAGCAGTTCTTC.